These 29 T cell receptor beta chains were all obtained from the same sample, sequenced in a study of identical twins. TCRdb reprocessed the 5' RACE reads via MiXCR and lists one record per CDR3 protein. Of approximately 500,000 distinct CDR3 sequences listed, roughly 15% are singletons. These data also featured in a second study, about yellow fever vaccine responses in identical twins.

The sequencing sample was made of CD4+ T cells sorted from blood. These receptors were taken from a woman aged 18-29 years in good health.

The chain employs TRBV10-1 and TRBJ2-2; D gene unclear. The CDR3 runs to 15 residues. Per germline, CDR1 WNHNN and CDR2 SYGVQD (reference sequence). V gave up 2 bases and J gave up 4 bases, with 11 bases separating them. The DNA for the CDR3 is TGCGCCAGCAGTGAGCAATCGGACGGCACCGGGGAGCTGTTTTTT. Amino acids: CASSEQSDGTGELFF.

There are a few counts of this clonotype. V usage is TRBV6-1 and J usage is TRBJ2-2, with D tentatively TRBD2 (7 bases). Germline-derived CDR1 and CDR2 are MNHNS and SASEGT. The CDR3 length is 15 residues. V was clipped by 4 bases and J by 2 bases, with 11 bases between them. The DNA of the CDR3 is TGTGCCAGCAGTGGCCGGGGGGCAAACACCGGGGAGCTGTTTTTT. Translated: CASSGRGANTGELFF.

The chain couples TRBV11-2 to TRBJ2-1; 12 bases match TRBD2. The CDR3 contains 15 residues. Germline CDR1 reads SGHAT; CDR2 reads FQNNGV. With V trimmed by 5 bases and J by 7 bases, 6 bases remained unmatched. CDR3 sequence reads: CASSPSSGRVNEQFF. The CDR3 DNA reads as TGTGCCAGCAGCCCTTCTAGCGGGAGGGTGAATGAGCAGTTCTTC.

The gene calls are TRBV3-1 and TRBJ2-1; the D is unclear. Per the germline V gene, CDR1 is LGHDT and CDR2 is YNNKEL (reference sequence). The CDR3 has 16 amino acids. V was shortened by 2 bases and J by 2 bases, with 13 bases between the two germline ends. CDR3 coding DNA: TGTGCCAGCAGCCAAACCGGGTACGCCACCTACAATGAGCAGTTCTTC. Its translation is CASSQTGYATYNEQFF.

This clonotype came up a few times. This chain uses TRBV7-3 with TRBJ2-1; D call uncertain. CDR1 is SGHTA and CDR2 is FQGTGA in the germline V gene. CDR3 size: 14 residues. V lost 4 bases and J lost 7, with 14 bases in between. The CDR3 sequence is CASSSNPTENEQFF. The CDR3 DNA sequence: TGTGCCAGCAGCTCCAACCCTACGGAGAATGAGCAGTTCTTC.

This clonotype was seen more than once but under ten times. The CDR3 spells CASSDPGLAGERPIWEQYF. CDR3 nucleotide sequence: TGTGCCAGCAGCGATCCGGGACTAGCGGGAGAAAGGCCTATCTGGGAGCAGTACTTC. The V call is TRBV2, the J call TRBJ2-7, with TRBD2 matching over 14 bases. Trimming took 6 bases from V and 7 from J; bases not matched to a gene: 20. The CDR3 runs 19 residues. Germline V CDR1 and CDR2: SNHLY, FYNNEI.

The rearrangement links TRBV7-9 to TRBJ1-2; D remains ambiguous. The CDR3 is made up of 13 amino acids. CDR1 SEHNR and CDR2 FQNEAQ come from the germline V gene (reference sequence). Trimming removed 4 bases from V and 2 bases from J, with 8 bases in between. The CDR3 sequence is CASSYTENYGYTF. The CDR3 coding sequence is TGTGCCAGCAGCTATACAGAGAACTATGGCTACACCTTC.

This clonotype turned up a few times. The J gene is TRBJ2-2, the V gene TRBV12-3 or TRBV12-4; TRBD1 matches 10 bases. This CDR3 contains 15 residues. J lost 6 bases, V lost 5 bases, and 6 bases had no gene match. CDR3 protein: CASSPRTGGSGELFF. CDR3 DNA sequence: TGTGCCAGCAGTCCCAGGACAGGGGGGTCCGGGGAGCTGTTTTTT.

This clonotype has at least ten counts. The chain has TRBV20-1 and TRBJ2-1; 8 positions match TRBD2. The V segment lost 6 bases and the J segment 0 bases; nucleotides outside the gene matches: 4. The CDR3 has 14 residues. Germline V gene data show CDR1 as DFQATT and CDR2 as SNEGSKA (reference sequence). The CDR3 sequence: CSAGGGSSYNEQFF. The CDR3 nucleotides read TGCAGTGCGGGCGGGGGGAGCTCCTACAATGAGCAGTTCTTC.

This rearrangement joins TRBV7-8 to TRBJ2-2; TRBD2 agrees at 10 bases. V dropped 4 bases and J dropped 6; count of bases not matched to a gene: 14. This CDR3 region has 18 residues. Germline V CDR1 and CDR2: SGHVS, FQNEAQ. CDR3 residues: CASSSRYKGSGRAGELFF. The CDR3 region has the DNA TGTGCCAGCAGCTCCCGATATAAGGGAAGCGGGAGGGCCGGGGAGCTGTTTTTT.

This clonotype was picked up a small number of times. The chain employs TRBV5-1 and TRBJ2-3, with D perhaps TRBD2 (6 bases). Germline V lookup: CDR1 SGHRS, CDR2 YFSETQ. This CDR3 has 15 residues. Deletions cut 2 bases from V and 5 bases from J, with 15 bases between. The CDR3 DNA is TGCGCCAGCAGCTTCTCTTCCGGGACTGGAGATACGCAGTATTTT. Residues: CASSFSSGTGDTQYF.

The V and J genes are TRBV12-3 or TRBV12-4 and TRBJ1-1; weak D call: TRBD1 (6 bases). The V gene lost 4 bases and the J gene lost 10 bases, with 10 bases spanning the gap. The length of the CDR3 is 11 residues. The CDR3 sequence: CASSSTGRAFF. The CDR3 nucleotides are TGTGCCAGCAGTTCTACAGGGCGAGCTTTCTTT.

The genes are TRBV28 and TRBJ1-4; D is unresolved. Germline-derived CDR1 and CDR2 are MDHEN and SYDVKM. Trimming took 6 bases from V and 7 from J, leaving 9 bases between them. There are 12 residues in the CDR3. The CDR3 DNA follows: TGTGCCAGCAGGTCGGACGGTGAAAAACTGTTTTTT. It codes for CASRSDGEKLFF.

This clonotype was detected a few times. The chain links TRBV6-1 to TRBJ1-1, with 8 bases that match TRBD1. This CDR3 is built from 15 residues. Germline trimming cut 2 bases from V and 5 bases from J; bases unmatched to any gene: 7. Germline-derived CDR1 and CDR2 are MNHNS and SASEGT. DNA of the CDR3: TGTGCCAGCAGTGAACGCAGGGGGCTGCAAACTGAAGCTTTCTTT. Amino acids: CASSERRGLQTEAFF.

The V call is TRBV7-3, the J call TRBJ2-3; TRBD2 matches at 9 bases. Germline assignment: CDR1 SGHTA and CDR2 FQGTGA. J lost 7 bases, V lost 4 bases, and 9 bases had no gene match. The CDR3 runs 15 residues. The CDR3 reads CASSSISGSGYTQYF. In DNA, the CDR3 is TGTGCCAGCAGCTCTATTAGCGGGAGTGGGTATACGCAGTATTTT.

The rearrangement joins TRBV29-1 to TRBJ1-2; D is unresolved. Trimming took 5 bases from V and 2 from J, leaving 9 bases between them. The germline gives CDR1 SQVTM, CDR2 ANQGSEA. The CDR3 has 12 residues. The CDR3 here is CSVTDGNYGYTF. The CDR3 DNA is TGCAGCGTTACAGACGGGAACTATGGCTACACCTTC.

This clonotype came up a few times. The rearrangement uses TRBV5-1 and TRBJ1-2, with TRBD1 matching 7 bases. The CDR3 spans 14 residues. The trim removed 0 bases at V and 5 bases at J, leaving 4 bases unmatched. Germline V lookup: CDR1 SGHRS, CDR2 YFSETQ. The CDR3 DNA follows: TGCGCCAGCAGCTTGGACAGGGGATTTTATGGCTACACCTTC. Encoded protein: CASSLDRGFYGYTF.

This clonotype has more than one count but fewer than ten. This chain uses TRBV29-1 with TRBJ1-2, with 7 bases aligning to TRBD1. The V gene's germline CDR1 is SQVTM and CDR2 ANQGSEA. Trimming at V came to 1 base and at J to 2 bases, leaving 10 bases not matched to a gene. This CDR3 has 16 amino acids. This CDR3 is CSVEGSRQGGNYGYTF. CDR3 nucleotides: TGCAGCGTTGAAGGTTCAAGACAGGGTGGGAACTATGGCTACACCTTC.

This clonotype came up a few times. This chain connects TRBV5-1 to TRBJ2-1; 16 positions match TRBD2. Germline loops: CDR1 SGHRS, CDR2 YFSETQ. This CDR3 spans 21 amino acids. V shed 2 bases and J 4 bases; nucleotides not matched to a gene: 15. In DNA form, the CDR3 reads TGCGCCAGCAGCTTACCCACTGGGACTAGCGGGAGGGCCTTCATATACAATGAGCAGTTCTTC. Encoded protein: CASSLPTGTSGRAFIYNEQFF.

The chain carries TRBV19 and TRBJ1-5; no clear D. V lost 3 bases and J lost 4, with 7 bases in between. Germline CDR1 is LNHDA and CDR2 is SQIVND (reference sequence). The CDR3 is 13 residues long. CDR3 DNA: TGTGCCAGTAGTATTATAGGAAATCAGCCCCAGCATTTT. Encoded protein: CASSIIGNQPQHF.

The chain joins TRBV15 to TRBJ2-1; possible D gene TRBD2, 6 bases. The V and J ends lost 3 bases and 0 bases respectively, with 18 bases between them. In germline, CDR1 is LNHNV, CDR2 YYDKDF (reference sequence). The CDR3 consists of 18 residues. The CDR3 nucleotides are TGTGCCACCAGCAGGAGGGGAGGATTCTTTAGCTCCTACAATGAGCAGTTCTTC. Translation gives CATSRRGGFFSSYNEQFF.

The CDR3 sequence: CSGTSGGEETQYF. CDR3 DNA sequence: TGCAGTGGGACTAGCGGGGGGGAAGAGACCCAGTACTTC. The J gene is TRBJ2-5, the V gene TRBV20-1; 15 bases are a match to TRBD2. The junction had 0 bases not matched to a gene; V was cut back by 7 bases and J by 3 bases. This CDR3 has 13 amino acids. Germline lookup yields CDR1 DFQATT and CDR2 SNEGSKA (reference sequence).

This clonotype has just a few counts. V usage is TRBV11-1 and J usage is TRBJ2-3; 11 bases align to TRBD1. This CDR3 comprises 18 residues. V was pared by 5 bases and J by 4 bases, with 14 bases of the junction left unmatched. Per the germline V gene, CDR1 is SGHAT and CDR2 is FQDESV (reference sequence). This CDR3 reads CASSLDRGRRLGPDTQYF. Written as DNA, the CDR3 is TGTGCCAGCAGCCTGGACAGGGGGCGCAGATTGGGGCCAGATACGCAGTATTTT. The full variable domain, completed using reference TRBV11-1 and TRBJ2-3, is EAEVAQSPRYKITEKSQAVAFWCDPISGHATLYWYRQILGQGPELLVQFQDESVVDDSQLPKDRFSAERLKGVDSTLKIQPAELGDSAMYLCASSLDRGRRLGPDTQYFGPGTRLTVL.

This clonotype was seen only a few times. The chain is built from TRBV12-3 or TRBV12-4 and TRBJ2-5; D perhaps matches TRBD2 (5 bases). The V and J ends lost 5 bases and 1 base respectively, with 14 bases between them. The CDR3 covers 15 residues. The CDR3 nucleotides are TGTGCCAGCAGTCTCCCCACTGGGAGCCAAGAGACCCAGTACTTC. This sequence encodes CASSLPTGSQETQYF.

The chain employs TRBV14 and TRBJ2-3; 11 nucleotides agree with TRBD2. CDR3 size: 17 residues. Germline loops: CDR1 SGHDN, CDR2 FVKESK. Trimming cost V 4 bases and J 1 base; bases outside gene matches: 7. The CDR3, as DNA: TGTGCCAGCAGCCTCCGAGGGACTAGCGGCGGCACAGATACGCAGTATTTT. Residues: CASSLRGTSGGTDTQYF.

The J gene is TRBJ2-7, the V gene TRBV28, with 7 positions matching TRBD2. The CDR3 contains 15 residues. Germline CDR1 is MDHEN and CDR2 is SYDVKM. After removal of 4 bases from V and 6 bases from J, the junction contained 12 bases not matched to a gene. CDR3 loop: CASSSSAGWHREQYF. The DNA of the CDR3 is TGTGCCAGCAGTTCGTCAGCGGGATGGCATCGCGAGCAGTACTTC.

This clonotype was seen repeatedly, ten times or more. This rearrangement joins TRBV10-3 to TRBJ2-7; TRBD1 aligns across 11 bases. This CDR3 contains 14 residues. CDR1 is ENHRY, CDR2 SYGVKD, per germline. After removal of 6 bases from V and 7 bases from J, the junction contained 8 bases not matched to a gene. As DNA, the CDR3 is TGTGCCATCAGGGGACAGGGGGGTCATTGGGAGCAGTACTTC. Translation: CAIRGQGGHWEQYF.

The genes are TRBV6-1 and TRBJ2-6, with D possibly matching TRBD1 (6 bases). Germline-derived CDR1 and CDR2 are MNHNS and SASEGT. This CDR3 region has 15 residues. Deletions cut 7 bases from V and 3 bases from J, with 13 bases between. In nucleotides, the CDR3 is TGTGCCAGCAAATACAGGGCGAGTGGGGCCAACGTCCTGACTTTC. This codes for CASKYRASGANVLTF.

This clonotype showed up just a few times. V gene TRBV11-3 combines with J gene TRBJ2-1, with 7 bases that match TRBD1. Germline V gives CDR1 SGHNT, CDR2 YENEEA. The length of the CDR3 is 15 residues. J gave up 1 base and V 5 bases, and 5 bases lay outside the gene matches. In DNA form, the CDR3 reads TGTGCCAGCAGCCCGACAGGGATATCCTACAATGAGCAGTTCTTC. Its protein product is CASSPTGISYNEQFF.